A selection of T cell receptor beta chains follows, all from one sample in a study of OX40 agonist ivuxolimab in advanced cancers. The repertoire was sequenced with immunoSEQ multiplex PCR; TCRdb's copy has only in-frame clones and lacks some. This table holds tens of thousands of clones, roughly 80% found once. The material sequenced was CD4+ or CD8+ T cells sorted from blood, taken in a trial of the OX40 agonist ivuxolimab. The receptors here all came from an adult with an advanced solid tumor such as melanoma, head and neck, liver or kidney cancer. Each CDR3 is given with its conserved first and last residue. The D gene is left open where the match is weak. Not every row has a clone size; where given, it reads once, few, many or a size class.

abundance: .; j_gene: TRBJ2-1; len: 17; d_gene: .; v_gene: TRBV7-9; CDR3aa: CASSWRGQGQFYNEQFF; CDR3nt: TGTGCCAGCAGCTGGAGGGGGCAGGGGCAATTCTACAATGAGCAGTTCTTC
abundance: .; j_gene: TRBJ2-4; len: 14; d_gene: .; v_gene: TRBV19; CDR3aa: CASKGGLAKNIQYF; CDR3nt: TGTGCCAGTAAGGGAGGATTGGCCAAAAACATTCAGTACTTC
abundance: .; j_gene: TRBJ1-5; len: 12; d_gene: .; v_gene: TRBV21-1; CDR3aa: CASSKVEQPQHF; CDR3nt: TGTGCCAGCAGCAAAGTAGAACAGCCCCAGCATTTT
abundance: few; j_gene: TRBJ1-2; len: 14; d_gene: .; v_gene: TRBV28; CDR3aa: CASSLPPNNYGYTF; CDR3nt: TGTGCCAGCAGTTTACCCCCCAACAACTATGGCTACACCTTC
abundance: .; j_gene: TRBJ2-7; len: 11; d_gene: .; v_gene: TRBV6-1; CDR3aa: CASSDGYEQYF; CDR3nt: TGTGCCAGCAGTGACGGGTACGAGCAGTACTTC
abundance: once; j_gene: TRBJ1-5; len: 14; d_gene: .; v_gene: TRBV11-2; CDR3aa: CASSLDRLNQPQHF; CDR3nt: TGTGCCAGCAGCTTAGATCGCCTCAATCAGCCCCAGCATTTT
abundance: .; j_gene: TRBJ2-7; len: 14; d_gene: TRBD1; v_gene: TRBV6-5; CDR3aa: CASRRRDRAYEQYF; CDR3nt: TGTGCCAGCAGGCGACGGGACAGAGCCTACGAGCAGTACTTC
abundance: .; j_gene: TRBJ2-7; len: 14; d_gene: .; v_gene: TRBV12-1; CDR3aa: CASSFAAALHEQYF; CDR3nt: TGTGCCAGCAGCTTTGCAGCGGCCCTCCACGAGCAGTACTTC
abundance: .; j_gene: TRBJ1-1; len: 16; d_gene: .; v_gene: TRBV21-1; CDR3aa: CASSKDIGTGKREAFF; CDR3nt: TGTGCCAGCAGCAAAGACATAGGGACAGGGAAGAGGGAAGCTTTCTTT
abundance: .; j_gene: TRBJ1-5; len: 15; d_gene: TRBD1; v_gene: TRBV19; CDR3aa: CASSSQGGRVQPQHF; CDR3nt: TGTGCCAGTAGTTCCCAGGGGGGGCGAGTTCAGCCCCAGCATTTT
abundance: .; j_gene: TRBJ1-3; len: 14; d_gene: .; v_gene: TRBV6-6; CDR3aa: CASSSLSSGNTIYF; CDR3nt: TGTGCCAGCAGTTCCTTATCCTCTGGAAACACCATATATTTT
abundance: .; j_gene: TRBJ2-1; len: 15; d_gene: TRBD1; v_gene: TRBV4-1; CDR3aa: CASSQPTGDRNEQFF; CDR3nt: TGCGCCAGCAGCCAACCGACAGGGGATAGGAATGAGCAGTTCTTC
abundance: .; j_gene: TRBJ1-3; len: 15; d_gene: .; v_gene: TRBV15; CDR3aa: CATSRDQGSRNTIYF; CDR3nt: TGTGCCACCAGCAGAGATCAAGGGTCCCGAAACACCATATATTTT
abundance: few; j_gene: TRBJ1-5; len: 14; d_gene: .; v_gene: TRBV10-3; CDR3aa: CAISRDAGNQPQHF; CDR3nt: TGTGCCATCAGCAGGGACGCGGGCAATCAGCCCCAGCATTTT
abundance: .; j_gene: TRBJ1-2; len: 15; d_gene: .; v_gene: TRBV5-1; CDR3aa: CASRFSQQPNYGYTF; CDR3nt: TGCGCCAGCAGATTTTCCCAACAGCCTAACTATGGCTACACCTTC
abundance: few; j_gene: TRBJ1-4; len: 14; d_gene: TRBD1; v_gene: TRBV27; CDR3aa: CASSRQGGNEKLFF; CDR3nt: TGTGCCAGCAGCAGACAGGGAGGAAATGAAAAACTGTTTTTT
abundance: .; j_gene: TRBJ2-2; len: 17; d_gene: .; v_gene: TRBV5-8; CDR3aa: CASSSTRHRRDTGELFF; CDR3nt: TGTGCCAGCAGCTCGACCAGGCACCGAAGGGACACCGGGGAGCTGTTTTTT
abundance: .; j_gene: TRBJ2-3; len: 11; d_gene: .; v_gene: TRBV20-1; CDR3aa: CSARGGRTQYF; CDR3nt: TGCAGTGCAAGAGGTGGAAGGACGCAGTATTTT
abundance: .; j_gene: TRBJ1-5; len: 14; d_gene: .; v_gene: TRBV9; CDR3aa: CASSVSWSNQPQHF; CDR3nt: TGTGCCAGCAGCGTGTCCTGGAGCAATCAGCCCCAGCATTTT
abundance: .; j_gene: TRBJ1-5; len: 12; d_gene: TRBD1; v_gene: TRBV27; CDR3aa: CASTTGVQPQHF; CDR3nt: TGTGCCAGCACGACAGGGGTCCAGCCCCAGCATTTT
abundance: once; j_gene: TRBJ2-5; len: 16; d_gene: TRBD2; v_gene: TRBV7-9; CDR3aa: CASSNGLVDVKETQYF; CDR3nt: TGTGCCAGCAGCAATGGACTAGTGGATGTGAAAGAGACCCAGTACTTC
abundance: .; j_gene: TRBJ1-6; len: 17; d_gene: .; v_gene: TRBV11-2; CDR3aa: CASSPHPMGAYNSPLHF; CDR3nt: TGTGCCAGCAGCCCCCACCCCATGGGGGCCTATAATTCACCCCTCCACTTT
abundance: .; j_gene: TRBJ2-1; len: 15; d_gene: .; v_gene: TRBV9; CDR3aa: CASSVPTSNMDEQFF; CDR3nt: TGTGCCAGCAGCGTACCAACTAGCAATATGGATGAGCAGTTCTTC
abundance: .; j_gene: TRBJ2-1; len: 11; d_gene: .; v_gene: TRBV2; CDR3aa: CARRSGVEQFF; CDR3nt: TGTGCCAGGAGATCAGGGGTTGAGCAGTTCTTC
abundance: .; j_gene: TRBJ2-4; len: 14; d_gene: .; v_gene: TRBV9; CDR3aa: CASSDGTGKNIQYF; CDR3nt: TGTGCCAGCAGCGACGGGACGGGCAAAAACATTCAGTACTTC
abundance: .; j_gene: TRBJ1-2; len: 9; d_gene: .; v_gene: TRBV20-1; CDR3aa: CSASHGYTF; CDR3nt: TGCAGTGCTAGTCATGGCTACACCTTC
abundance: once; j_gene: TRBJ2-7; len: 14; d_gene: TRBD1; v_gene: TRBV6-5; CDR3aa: CASRLYRGAYEQYF; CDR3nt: TGTGCCAGCAGGCTTTACAGGGGGGCCTACGAGCAGTACTTC
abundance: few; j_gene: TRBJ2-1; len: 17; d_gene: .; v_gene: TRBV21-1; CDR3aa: CASSTWDCGDSYNEQFF; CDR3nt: TGTGCCAGCAGCACCTGGGACTGCGGAGACTCCTACAATGAGCAGTTCTTC
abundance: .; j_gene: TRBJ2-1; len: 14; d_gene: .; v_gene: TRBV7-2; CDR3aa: CASSSSSEYNEQFF; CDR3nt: TGTGCCAGCAGCTCCTCTAGCGAGTACAATGAGCAGTTCTTC
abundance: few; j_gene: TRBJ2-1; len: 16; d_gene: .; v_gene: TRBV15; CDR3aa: CATSVFGGDSYNEQFF; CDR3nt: TGTGCCACCAGCGTTTTTGGGGGAGATTCCTACAATGAGCAGTTCTTC